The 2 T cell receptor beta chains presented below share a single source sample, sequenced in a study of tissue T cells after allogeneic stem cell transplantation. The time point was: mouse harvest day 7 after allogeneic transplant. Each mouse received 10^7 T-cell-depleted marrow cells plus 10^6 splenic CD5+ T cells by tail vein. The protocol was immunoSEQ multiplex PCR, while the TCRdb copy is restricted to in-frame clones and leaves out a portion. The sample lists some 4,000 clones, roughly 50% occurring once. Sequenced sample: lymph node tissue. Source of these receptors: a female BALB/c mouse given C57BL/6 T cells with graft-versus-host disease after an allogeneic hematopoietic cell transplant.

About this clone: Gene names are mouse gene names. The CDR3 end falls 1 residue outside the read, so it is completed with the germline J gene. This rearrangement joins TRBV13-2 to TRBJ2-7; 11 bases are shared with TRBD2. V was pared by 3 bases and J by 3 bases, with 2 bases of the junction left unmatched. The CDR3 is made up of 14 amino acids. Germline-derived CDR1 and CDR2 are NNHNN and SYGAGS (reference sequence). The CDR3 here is CASGGDWGFYEQYF. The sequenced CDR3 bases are TGTGCCAGCGGTGGGGACTGGGGGTTCTATGAACAGTAC.

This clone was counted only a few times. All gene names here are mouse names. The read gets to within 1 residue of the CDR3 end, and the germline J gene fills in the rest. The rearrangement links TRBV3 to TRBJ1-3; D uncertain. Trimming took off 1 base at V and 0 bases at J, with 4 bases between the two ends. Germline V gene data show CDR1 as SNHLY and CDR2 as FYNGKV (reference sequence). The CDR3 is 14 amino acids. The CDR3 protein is CASSLGGSGNTLYF. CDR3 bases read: TGTGCCAGCAGCTTAGGGGGTTCTGGAAATACGCTCTAT.